This T cell receptor beta chain was sequenced during a study of T cells after yellow fever vaccination. Broader study findings: Peak timing came faster in the weaker secondary response, day 5 versus 15.

The germline V gene encodes CDR1 LNHNV and CDR2 YYDKDF (reference sequence). Deletions cut 3 bases from V and 0 bases from J, with 9 bases between. The CDR3 has 15 residues. The TCR cDNA carried a universal primer site and UMIs from 5'RACE template switching. TCRdb used MiXCR to reprocess the 5' RACE reads, holding one entry per CDR3 protein. The table has hundreds of thousands of distinct CDR3 sequences, 15% to 20% seen once. On this clonotype: Its target is unknown.

This specimen consisted of PBMCs, obtained before the yellow fever booster vaccination. This TCR derives from a man between 18 and 35 years old who received the YFV17D yellow fever vaccine. The chain recombines TRBV15 with TRBJ1-3; D might be TRBD1 (5 bases). The CDR3, as DNA: TGTGCCACCAGCAGGGAGGGGTTCTCTGGAAACACCATATATTTT. It translates to CATSREGFSGNTIYF.